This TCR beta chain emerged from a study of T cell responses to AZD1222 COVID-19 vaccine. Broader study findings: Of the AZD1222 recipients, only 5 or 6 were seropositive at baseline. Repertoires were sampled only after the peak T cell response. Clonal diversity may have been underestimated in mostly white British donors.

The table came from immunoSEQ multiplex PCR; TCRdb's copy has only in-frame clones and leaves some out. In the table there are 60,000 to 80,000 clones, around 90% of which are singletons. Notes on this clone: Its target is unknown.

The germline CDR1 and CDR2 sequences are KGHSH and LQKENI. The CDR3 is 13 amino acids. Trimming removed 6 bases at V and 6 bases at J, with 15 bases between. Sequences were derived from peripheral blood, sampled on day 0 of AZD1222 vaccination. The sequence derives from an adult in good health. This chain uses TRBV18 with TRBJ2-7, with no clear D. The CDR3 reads CASSPQADSEQYF. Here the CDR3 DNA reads TGTGCCAGCTCTCCCCAGGCAGACTCCGAGCAGTACTTC.